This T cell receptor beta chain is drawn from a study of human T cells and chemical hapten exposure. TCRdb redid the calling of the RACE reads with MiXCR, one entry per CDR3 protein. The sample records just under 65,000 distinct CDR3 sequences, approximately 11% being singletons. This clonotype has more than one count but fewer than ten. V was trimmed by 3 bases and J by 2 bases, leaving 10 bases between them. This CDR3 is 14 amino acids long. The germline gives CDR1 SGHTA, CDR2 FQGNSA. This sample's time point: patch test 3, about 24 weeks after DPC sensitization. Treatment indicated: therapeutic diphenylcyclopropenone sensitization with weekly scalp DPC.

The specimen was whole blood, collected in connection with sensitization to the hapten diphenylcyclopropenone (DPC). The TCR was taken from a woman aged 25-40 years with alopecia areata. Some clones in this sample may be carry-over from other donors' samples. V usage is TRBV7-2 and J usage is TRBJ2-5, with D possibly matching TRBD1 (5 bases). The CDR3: CASSFTGGQETQYF. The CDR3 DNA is TGTGCCAGCAGCTTTACAGGCGGTCAAGAGACCCAGTACTTC.